Presented here are 25 T cell receptor beta chains from one specimen sequenced in a study of cytomegalovirus exposure and HLA in healthy donors. PCR employed 60 Vbeta and 13 Jbeta primers. This table comes from immunoSEQ multiplex PCR, and its TCRdb copy is limited to in-frame clones, with some not included. The sample data list over 100,000 clones. Sequencing was performed on PBMCs. The receptors were gathered from a man aged 30 to 39 in good health and CMV-seronegative.

This chain links TRBV19 with TRBJ2-4; D not resolved. Trimming took off 11 bases at V and 6 bases at J, with 8 bases between the two ends. The CDR3 length is 10 residues. Germline values: CDR1 LNHDA, CDR2 SQIVND (reference sequence). The CDR3 DNA follows: TGTGCCTGCGGTCGAAACATTCAGTACTTC. Translated, it gives CACGRNIQYF.

The J gene is TRBJ2-7, the V gene TRBV28; TRBD2 aligns across 10 bases. Trimming at V came to 6 bases and at J to 7 bases, leaving 15 bases not matched to a gene. The V gene's germline CDR1 is MDHEN and CDR2 SYDVKM. CDR3 length equals 16 residues. CDR3 sequence (DNA): TGTGCCAGCAGGCGCACCCTAGCGGGGGTCCCCTTGGAGCAGTACTTC. It translates to CASRRTLAGVPLEQYF. Variable domain in full (rest from reference TRBV28 and TRBJ2-7): DVKVTQSSRYLVKRTGEKVFLECVQDMDHENMFWYRQDPGLGLRLIYFSYDVKMKEKGDIPEGYSVSREKKERFSLILESASTNQTSMYLCASRRTLAGVPLEQYFGPGTRLTVT.

This chain uses TRBV27 with TRBJ2-5, with 10 bases that match TRBD1. The end of the DNA is better explained by TRBJ2-7, so the J call may be wrong. Germline-derived CDR1 and CDR2 are MNHEY and SMNVEV (reference sequence). This CDR3 is 15 amino acids long. CDR3 bases: TGTGCCAGCAGTTTAGCCGGGACAGGGGTCTACGAGCAGTACTTC. This encodes CASSLAGTGVYEQYF.

The chain carries TRBV9 and TRBJ2-2, with D possibly being TRBD1 (6 bases). Germline CDR1 reads SGDLS; CDR2 reads YYNGEE. Trimming left V 3 bases short and J 0 bases short, with 12 bases between. CDR3 length: 16 residues. Here the CDR3 DNA reads TGTGCCAGCAGCGCCGGGACATTCCCGAACACCGGGGAGCTGTTTTTT. Encoded protein: CASSAGTFPNTGELFF.

The J gene is TRBJ1-1, the V gene TRBV5-4; 8 bases line up with TRBD1. The CDR3 is made up of 15 amino acids. Trimming took 4 bases from V and 3 from J; bases not matched to a gene: 8. The germline CDR1 and CDR2 sequences are SGHNT and YYREEE (reference sequence). The CDR3 bases are TGTGCCAGCAGCCCACCACAGGGGGGATACACTGAAGCTTTCTTT. The encoded protein is CASSPPQGGYTEAFF. Together with reference TRBV5-4 and TRBJ1-1, the CDR3 gives the full variable domain: ETGVTQSPTHLIKTRGQQVTLRCSSQSGHNTVSWYQQALGQGPQFIFQYYREEENGRGNFPPRFSGLQFPNYSSELNVNALELDDSALYLCASSPPQGGYTEAFFGQGTRLTVV.

This chain connects TRBV28 to TRBJ2-7, with TRBD2 as a possible D gene (7 bases). Germline V CDR1 and CDR2: MDHEN, SYDVKM. V was pared by 6 bases and J by 4 bases, with 19 bases between. The CDR3 has 15 residues. The DNA of the CDR3 is TGTGCCAGCAGCACCGGGGGGACACGAGGTTACGAGCAGTACTTC. Translating gives CASSTGGTRGYEQYF.

The chain is built from TRBV12-5 and TRBJ2-2; no clear D. The CDR3 totals 14 residues. The ends were cut back, 6 bases at V and 4 bases at J, with 12 bases in the middle. Germline loops: CDR1 LGHNT, CDR2 FRNRAP. CDR3 protein: CASGSQVSTGELFF. CDR3 coding DNA: TGTGCTAGTGGATCCCAGGTCTCCACCGGGGAGCTGTTTTTT. Full variable domain (remainder filled in from reference TRBV12-5 and TRBJ2-2): DARVTQTPRHKVTEMGQEVTMRCQPILGHNTVFWYRQTMMQGLELLAYFRNRAPLDDSGMPKDRFSAEMPDATLATLKIQPSEPRDSAVYFCASGSQVSTGELFFGEGSRLTVL.

The chain links TRBV2 to TRBJ1-1; D is unclear. The CDR3 runs to 13 residues. V shed 0 bases and J shed 3 bases, with 5 bases lying between them. Per the germline V gene, CDR1 is SNHLY and CDR2 is FYNNEI. The CDR3 bases are TGTGCCAGCAGTGAAGCGGCGGACACTGAAGCTTTCTTT. Translated: CASSEAADTEAFF.

The gene calls are TRBV5-1 and TRBJ2-1; 7 bases line up with TRBD2. Germline assignment: CDR1 SGHRS and CDR2 YFSETQ. This CDR3 is built from 13 residues. Unmatched junction bases numbered 3, after V lost 3 bases and J lost 6 bases. The CDR3 DNA is TGCGCCAGCAGCTGGGGACTAATCAATGAGCAGTTCTTC. As protein: CASSWGLINEQFF.

The rearrangement uses TRBV5-1 and TRBJ1-5; 10 positions agree with TRBD1. Germline V lookup: CDR1 SGHRS, CDR2 YFSETQ. The CDR3 covers 15 residues. The junction had 6 bases not matched to a gene; V was cut back by 3 bases and J by 6 bases. CDR3 region: CASSSGTGDGQPQHF. The DNA for the CDR3 is TGCGCCAGCAGCTCCGGGACAGGGGATGGTCAGCCCCAGCATTTT.

V gene TRBV5-4 combines with J gene TRBJ1-1, with D possibly matching TRBD1 (6 bases). The CDR3 sequence is 14 residues long. Trimming pared 4 bases from V and 0 bases from J, leaving 10 bases between. Germline V gives CDR1 SGHNT, CDR2 YYREEE (reference sequence). CDR3 protein: CASSQDRMNTEAFF. DNA of the CDR3: TGTGCCAGCAGCCAGGACAGAATGAACACTGAAGCTTTCTTT.

The chain links TRBV9 to TRBJ2-2; a weak D match, TRBD1 (5 bases). The V gene lost 6 bases and the J gene lost 3 bases, with 15 bases spanning the gap. The CDR3 sequence is 15 residues long. Per germline, CDR1 SGDLS and CDR2 YYNGEE. CDR3 loop: CASKRQSQDTGELFF. For the CDR3, the DNA is TGTGCCAGCAAACGACAGTCTCAGGACACCGGGGAGCTGTTTTTT.

V gene TRBV12-5 combines with J gene TRBJ1-5, with 7 nucleotides matching TRBD1. Germline CDR1 is LGHNT and CDR2 is FRNRAP. V lost 1 base and J lost 10; bases outside the gene matches: 4. The CDR3 totals 13 residues. The CDR3 nucleotides are TGTGCTAGTGGTTTGGGACAGGGTGGCCCCCAGCATTTT. Its protein product is CASGLGQGGPQHF.

The chain carries TRBV6-1 and TRBJ2-1; no definite D call. Germline-derived CDR1 and CDR2 are MNHNS and SASEGT. This CDR3 contains 12 residues. V dropped 7 bases and J dropped 8 bases, with 12 bases sitting between them. The CDR3 sequence is CASTRQWDEQFF. The DNA for the CDR3 is TGTGCCAGCACTAGGCAATGGGATGAGCAGTTCTTC.

The chain employs TRBV7-9 and TRBJ2-5, with 8 bases aligning to TRBD1. CDR3 size: 15 residues. V was pared by 6 bases and J by 0 bases, with 6 bases of the junction left unmatched. Germline loops: CDR1 SEHNR, CDR2 FQNEAQ (reference sequence). DNA of the CDR3: TGTGCCAGCAGACTGACAGGGGAGAACCAAGAGACCCAGTACTTC. This encodes CASRLTGENQETQYF.

V and J are TRBV11-2 and TRBJ1-4; 8 nucleotides line up with TRBD1. The CDR3 runs to 16 residues. Germline V lookup: CDR1 SGHAT, CDR2 FQNNGV. V shed 5 bases and J 5 bases; nucleotides not matched to a gene: 10. CDR3 DNA: TGTGCCAGCAGCCCGGAGGCGGGACAGGTGAATGAAAAACTGTTTTTT. This translates into CASSPEAGQVNEKLFF.

This chain connects TRBV9 to TRBJ1-2; D not certain. V gave up 4 bases and J gave up 4 bases, with 11 bases separating them. This CDR3 spans 13 amino acids. Germline assignment: CDR1 SGDLS and CDR2 YYNGEE. CDR3 sequence (DNA): TGTGCCAGCAGCCCTGGGTGGAGCTATGGCTACACCTTC. Protein sequence: CASSPGWSYGYTF.

This chain uses TRBV7-2 with TRBJ1-2; D may be TRBD1 (5 bases). CDR3 length equals 15 residues. Germline assignment: CDR1 SGHTA and CDR2 FQGNSA. V was trimmed by 6 bases and J by 5 bases, leaving 19 bases between them. The CDR3 sequence is CASRPGGGGFYGYTF. CDR3 bases: TGTGCCAGCAGACCCGGGGGGGGAGGATTTTATGGCTACACCTTC.

The chain carries TRBV5-5 and TRBJ2-5; D is perhaps TRBD1 (6 bases). Deletions cut 3 bases from V and 4 bases from J, with 10 bases between. The CDR3 is 13 amino acids. The V gene's germline CDR1 is SGHKS and CDR2 YYEKEE (reference sequence). The CDR3 DNA follows: TGTGCCAGCAGCTGGACAGTGAGAGAGACCCAGTACTTC. Its translation is CASSWTVRETQYF.

The chain's CDR3 is CAWSVPLRGKDTQYF. The CDR3 DNA is TGTGCCTGGAGTGTGCCGCTCAGGGGCAAAGATACGCAGTATTTT. The rearrangement uses TRBV30 and TRBJ2-3; tentatively, D is TRBD1 (6 bases). Germline V lookup: CDR1 GTSNPN, CDR2 SVGIG (reference sequence). The CDR3 totals 15 residues. Trimming removed 0 bases at V and 5 bases at J, with 15 bases between. The full variable domain, with the rest looked up from reference TRBV30 and TRBJ2-3, is SQTIHQWPATLVQPVGSPLSLECTVEGTSNPNLYWYRQAAGRGLQLLFYSVGIGQISSEVPQNLSASRPQDRQFILSSKKLLLSDSGFYLCAWSVPLRGKDTQYFGPGTRLTVL.

The chain joins TRBV11-2 to TRBJ2-1, with 9 bases that match TRBD1. From germline, CDR1 is SGHAT and CDR2 FQNNGV. Trimming at V came to 5 bases and at J to 8 bases, leaving 4 bases not matched to a gene. The CDR3 is made up of 13 amino acids. CDR3 DNA sequence: TGTGCCAGCAGCCTGGACAGGGGAGATGAGCAGTTCTTC. Protein product: CASSLDRGDEQFF. Based on the CDR3 plus reference TRBV11-2 and TRBJ2-1, the full variable domain is EAGVAQSPRYKIIEKRQSVAFWCNPISGHATLYWYQQILGQGPKLLIQFQNNGVVDDSQLPKDRFSAERLKGVDSTLKIQPAKLEDSAVYLCASSLDRGDEQFFGPGTRLTVL.

The chain employs TRBV10-3 and TRBJ2-1; TRBD2 matches at 8 bases. The ends lost 6 bases at V and 8 bases at J; junction bases unmatched: 15. Germline-derived CDR1 and CDR2 are ENHRY and SYGVKD. CDR3 length: 16 amino acids. The CDR3 DNA sequence: TGTGCCATCAGCCCCTTTACGGGGGGGGCCCAGGATGAGCAGTTCTTC. This gives the protein CAISPFTGGAQDEQFF.

This rearrangement joins TRBV19 to TRBJ2-7; D perhaps matches TRBD1 (5 bases). The CDR3 has 15 amino acids. Per germline, CDR1 LNHDA and CDR2 SQIVND (reference sequence). V lost 4 bases and J lost 4, with 17 bases in between. As DNA, the CDR3 is TGTGCCAGTAGTACTGAGGACATGCCCCCTTACGAGCAGTACTTC. Translation gives CASSTEDMPPYEQYF.

The V call is TRBV10-2, the J call TRBJ2-3; D might be TRBD2 (6 bases). CDR3 size: 11 residues. Trimming took 10 bases from V and 4 from J, leaving 9 bases between them. Per the germline V gene, CDR1 is WSHSY and CDR2 is SAAADI. The CDR3 region has the DNA TGCGCCACCGGGGGTTCAGATACGCAGTATTTT. Its protein product is CATGGSDTQYF.

The V call is TRBV6-5, the J call TRBJ2-5; the match to TRBD1 covers 7 bases. The J call could be wrong; TRBJ2-7 is a better fit for the DNA end. The CDR3 sequence is 13 residues long. Germline-derived CDR1 and CDR2 are MNHEY and SVGAGI. CDR3 protein: CASSYGDSYEQYF. CDR3 in DNA: TGTGCCAGCAGTTACGGGGACAGCTACGAGCAGTACTTC.